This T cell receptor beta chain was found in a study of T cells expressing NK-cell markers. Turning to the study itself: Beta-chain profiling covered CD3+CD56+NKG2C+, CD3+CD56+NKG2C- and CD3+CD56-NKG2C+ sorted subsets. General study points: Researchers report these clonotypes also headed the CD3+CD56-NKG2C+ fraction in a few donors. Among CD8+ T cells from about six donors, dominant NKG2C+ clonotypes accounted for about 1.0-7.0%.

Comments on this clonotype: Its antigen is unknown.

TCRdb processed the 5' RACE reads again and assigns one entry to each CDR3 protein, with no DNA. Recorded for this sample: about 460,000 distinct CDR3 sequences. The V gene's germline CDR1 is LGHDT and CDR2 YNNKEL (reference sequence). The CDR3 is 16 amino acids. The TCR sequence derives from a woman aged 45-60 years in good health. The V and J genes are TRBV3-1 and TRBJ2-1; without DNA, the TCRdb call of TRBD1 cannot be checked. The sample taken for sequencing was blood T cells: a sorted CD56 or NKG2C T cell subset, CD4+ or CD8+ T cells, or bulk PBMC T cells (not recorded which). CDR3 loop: CASSQDGAKFYNEQFF.